Listed below are T cell receptor beta chains from one sample, sequenced in a study of T cell changes during pregnancy in multiple sclerosis. Sequencing was performed with immunoSEQ multiplex PCR; in TCRdb, only in-frame clones are kept and a portion is missing. The table includes about 85,000 clones, approximately 90% detected once. Source: peripheral blood, taken in the first trimester of pregnancy. The receptor source for this set is a female donor with multiple sclerosis, enrolled in a pregnancy study. Each CDR3 is given with its conserved first and last residue. D genes are given only for firm matches. Expanded clones get a size class; other rows say once, few or many, or leave the size out.

j_call,v_call,d_call,clone_size,cdr3_nt,cdr3_aa
TRBJ1-6,TRBV19,.,.,TGTGCCAGTAGTATTGCAGATTCACCCCTCCACTTT,CASSIADSPLHF
TRBJ1-2,TRBV19,TRBD1,.,TGTGCCAGTACCACGACAGGGGGTATTTATGGCTACACCTTC,CASTTTGGIYGYTF
TRBJ1-4,TRBV2,.,once,TGTGCCAGCAGGCAGGGGTCCGAAAAACTGTTTTTT,CASRQGSEKLFF
TRBJ2-2,TRBV6-6,TRBD1,.,TGTGCCAGCAGTCGACAGGGGAACACCGGGGAGCTGTTTTTT,CASSRQGNTGELFF
TRBJ2-1,TRBV12-5,.,.,TGTGCTAGTGGTTCTCATCTGGGGGGAAAAGACGACAATGAGCAGTTCTTC,CASGSHLGGKDDNEQFF
TRBJ2-2,TRBV11-1,TRBD2,.,TGTGCCAGCAGCTTGTCCCAGCGGGGTACCGGGGAGCTGTTTTTT,CASSLSQRGTGELFF
TRBJ1-5,TRBV5-6,.,.,TGTGCCAGCAGCTTAAGACTCATGAATCAGCCCCAGCATTTT,CASSLRLMNQPQHF
TRBJ1-4,TRBV6-1,.,.,TGTGCCAGCATGGTTCTGAGAAATGAAAAACTGTTTTTT,CASMVLRNEKLFF
TRBJ2-3,TRBV7-9,TRBD2,.,TGTGCCAGCAGCCGGACTAGCGGGGGTAGCACAGATACGCAGTATTTT,CASSRTSGGSTDTQYF
TRBJ1-5,TRBV19,.,.,TGTGCCAGTAGAGTAGGGGAGGGCAATCAGCCCCAGCATTTT,CASRVGEGNQPQHF
TRBJ2-1,TRBV4-1,TRBD2,.,TGCGCCAGCAGCTTAACCGGGACTAGCCCTCACAATGAGCAGTTCTTC,CASSLTGTSPHNEQFF
TRBJ1-3,TRBV2,TRBD1,.,TGTGCCAGCGCCCGGGATCAGGGGGCGAAGGGAAACACCATATATTTT,CASARDQGAKGNTIYF
TRBJ2-3,TRBV11-3,TRBD2,.,TGTGCCAGCAGCCTCGGGTATCCAGCGGGAGGAGATACGCAGTATTTT,CASSLGYPAGGDTQYF
TRBJ2-5,TRBV11-3,TRBD2,.,TGTGCCAGCAGCTCGGGACTAGCGGGGTTGGAGACCCAGTACTTC,CASSSGLAGLETQYF
TRBJ2-7,TRBV5-8,TRBD2,.,TGTGCCAGCAGCCCACCGCAAAAATATAGCGGGAGGGTTTACGAGCAGTACTTC,CASSPPQKYSGRVYEQYF
TRBJ2-3,TRBV13,TRBD1,.,TGTGCCAGCAGTTACCCCTCCGGGACAGGGTCGGCAAGGACTAGCACAGATACGCAGTATTTT,CASSYPSGTGSARTSTDTQYF
TRBJ2-7,TRBV7-9,TRBD1,once,TGTGCCAGCGGGGCAGGACAGGGGATCTCGGAGCAGTACTTC,CASGAGQGISEQYF
TRBJ1-3,TRBV20-1,.,.,TGCAGTGCTAGGGGGGGTGACACCATATATTTT,CSARGGDTIYF
TRBJ2-3,TRBV7-6,.,.,TGTGCCAGCAGCTTAGACCGACACTCCACAGATACGCAGTATTTT,CASSLDRHSTDTQYF
TRBJ2-1,TRBV4-2,TRBD2,.,TGTGCCAGCAGCCAAGGACTAGCGGGAGCCAATGAGCAGTTCTTC,CASSQGLAGANEQFF
TRBJ2-6,TRBV5-4,.,.,TGTGCCAGCAGCTTGGCCGGCTCTGGGGCCAACGTCCTGACTTTC,CASSLAGSGANVLTF
TRBJ2-7,TRBV19,.,.,TGTGCCAGTAGTCAAAAGGGGACACGCTACGAGCAGTACTTC,CASSQKGTRYEQYF
TRBJ1-6,TRBV28,TRBD1,.,TGTGCCAGCAGACCCACCTCCGGGACAGGGAACTCACCCCTCCACTTT,CASRPTSGTGNSPLHF
TRBJ2-1,TRBV7-3,.,once,TGTGCCAGCAGCTTAAACGACAGAACTAACAATGAGCAGTTCTTC,CASSLNDRTNNEQFF
TRBJ2-7,TRBV7-9,TRBD1,.,TGTGCCAGCAGCTTAGCGTCCGGGGGGGACAGGGGATCCTACGAGCAGTACTTC,CASSLASGGDRGSYEQYF
TRBJ2-1,TRBV5-1,TRBD2,.,TGCGCCAGCAGCCCCCAACCCCAAGGACTAGCGGGAGCGGGTGAGCAGTTCTTC,CASSPQPQGLAGAGEQFF
TRBJ2-7,TRBV5-5,TRBD1,once,TGTGCCAGCAGCTTGGAGACAGGGGGCACCTACGAGCAGTACTTC,CASSLETGGTYEQYF
TRBJ2-7,TRBV30,TRBD1,.,TGTGCCTGGAGTGTACTACAGGGGAACGAGCAGTACTTC,CAWSVLQGNEQYF
TRBJ2-1,TRBV5-1,TRBD2,.,TGCGCCAGCAGCTCCACCGGGACTAGCTACAATGAGCAGTTCTTC,CASSSTGTSYNEQFF
TRBJ1-3,TRBV5-6,.,.,TGTGCCAGCAGCTTGGTCCAGACAGGATTTCAAAACACCATATATTTT,CASSLVQTGFQNTIYF